The entry below describes one TCR beta chain. The antigen it binds to is not known. No quality values exist for individual bases; no much larger clone is one base distant. This entry belongs to a study of T cells in Graves' hyperthyroidism and ophthalmopathy (dated by TCRdb to the late 2010s). About the study as a whole: Peripheral blood samples were taken at initial diagnosis, before any treatment was given. A discovery cohort of about a hundred patients, fewer than 50 with Graves' ophthalmopathy and about 58 with stable Graves' hyperthyroidism, was used to find distinguishing TCR V-J signatures. An independent validation cohort of 18 to 20 hyperthyroidism patients and about 15 patients who later progressed to ophthalmopathy tested prospective prediction of ophthalmopathy. The 90 or so discovery patients were randomly split 7:3 into training and test sets. The study also compared thyroid tissue and blood T-cell repertoires from about 6 Graves' hyperthyroidism patients. Once sampling was done, hyperthyroidism patients were given methimazole at a starting dose of 30 mg daily, whereas ophthalmopathy patients were given high-dose intravenous methylprednisolone. TCR Vbeta CDR3 sequencing of 120 to 150 peripheral blood samples (under 45 ophthalmopathy, over 70 hyperthyroidism and around 17 progressor patients) is reported in the paper.

General conclusions and limits of the study: Sample size was not statistically predetermined, and investigators were not blinded to group allocation. A 13 V-J signature model separated ophthalmopathy from stable hyperthyroidism, with just over 85% sensitivity and just under 84% specificity in cross-validation and 80%/75% in testing. Blood samples also contained most of the expanded thyroid clonotypes (frequency above 0.001), which suggests that blood repertoires may reflect thyroid immune responses. In validation, the model predicted progression to ophthalmopathy with over 65% sensitivity and 72% to 75% specificity, a median of roughly seven months before onset.

The TCR beta CDR3 regions were amplified from the RNA transcripts. A first-round RT-PCR of the TCR CDR3 used the HTBI primer set with the Qiagen OneStep RT-PCR kit. A second multiplex PCR round built the libraries, followed by size selection and purification. Sequencing of the libraries was done on an Illumina HiSeq2000 using paired-end 100 bp reads. In the authors' own workflow: SOAPnuke was used to process the raw data, throwing out any read that contained adapters or uncalled bases, had a mean Phred below 15, or lacked an exact constant-primer or identifier match. High-quality paired reads were merged using COPE v1.2.5, and each unique nucleotide sequence was defined as a clonotype. MiTCR v1.1 was used to align the clonotypes against IMGT TRBV, TRBD and TRBJ reference segments. Analysis was restricted to V-J combinations with a frequency above 0.0001, which covered about 99% of repertoires. The TCS score was defined as F50 (clonal expansion) divided by E x V (chaos), with BLOSUM62-based TCRdist calculated between CDR3 peptides within each V-J. Welch's t-statistics and random forest reduced 514 V-J features to 10 to 15, which were used in a naive Bayes classifier (R e1071). Through fastp at Q25 and MiXCR, TCRdb rebuilt clones from the public reads, retaining in-frame beta chains. CDR3 protein duplicates are merged, each entry listing the most common genes and DNA. None of the V and J calls come from the authors' own analysis; TCRdb made them. In this sample the table shows roughly 500,000 distinct CDR3 sequences, less than 25% of which occur a single time. Of the sample, about 10% is held by the ten largest clones.

Ophthalmopathy patients had moderately to severely active disease, Clinical Activity Score of at least 3, NOSPECS grade of at least 4, and duration under 3 months. Patients with uncontrolled infections, other autoimmune diseases, pregnancy or lactation were excluded. Diagnoses were established on the basis of clinical symptoms, serum thyroxine and TRAb, thyroid ultrasound, and orbital computed tomography. Ficoll-Paque density gradient centrifugation was used to isolate PBMCs from 10 ml of fresh peripheral blood. Total RNA was extracted with Trizol reagent, and quality was checked on an Agilent 2100 Bioanalyzer. Source material: blood. This TCR was sampled from a woman between 25 and 40 years old with Graves' ophthalmopathy.

DNA sequence: TGTGCCAGCAGTCCACCCCGGACGGGAAAGTATGGCTACACCTTC. Translated, this gives CASSPPRTGKYGYTF. In this chain, TRBV2 is recombined with TRBJ1-2; there is no confident call for the D gene. Measured from the cysteine to the phenylalanine, the CDR3 is 15 residues long. Only CDR3 DNA is held: 45 bases, read in frame from base 1. The CDR1 and CDR2 encoded by the germline V gene are SNHLY and FYNNEI. V is reduced by 5 bases and J by 5 bases, leaving a spacing of 18 bases between them. The CDR3 plus the reference TRBV2 and TRBJ1-2 genes for the other parts give the full variable domain: EPEVTQTPSHQVTQMGQEVILRCVPISNHLYFYWYRQILGQKVEFLVSFYNNEISEKSEIFDDQFSVERPDGSNFTLKIRSTKLEDSAMYFCASSPPRTGKYGYTFGSGTRLTVV.